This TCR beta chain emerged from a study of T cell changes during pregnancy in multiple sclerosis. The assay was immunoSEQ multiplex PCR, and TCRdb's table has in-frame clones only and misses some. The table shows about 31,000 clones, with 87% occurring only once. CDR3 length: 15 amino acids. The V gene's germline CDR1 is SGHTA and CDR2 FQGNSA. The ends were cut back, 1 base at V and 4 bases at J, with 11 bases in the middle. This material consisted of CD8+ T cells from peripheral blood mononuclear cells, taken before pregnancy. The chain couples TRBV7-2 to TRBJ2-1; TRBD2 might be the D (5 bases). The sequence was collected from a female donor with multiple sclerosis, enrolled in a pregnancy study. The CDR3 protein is CASSLDRGQYNEQFF. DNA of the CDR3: TGTGCCAGCAGCTTAGATCGCGGGCAATACAATGAGCAGTTCTTC.